This is a list of T cell receptor beta chains from one sample in a study of T cell repertoires in cytomegalovirus infection. TCRdb reprocessed the reads via MiXCR and lists one record per CDR3 protein. The table shows 680,000 or so distinct CDR3 sequences, with approximately 34% occurring only once. Sequencing input: PBMCs. These receptors all stem from a human donor in good health (CMV status not recorded). Some clones in this sample may be carry-over from other donors' samples. Both conserved end residues are part of each CDR3. Each record gives: clone size, J gene, D gene, V gene, CDR3 DNA, CDR3 protein. A D gene is named only where the DNA matches it firmly. Clone size is shown for a subset of rows, as once, few, many or a class of expanded clone.

-,TRBJ1-5,-,TRBV6-2/TRBV6-3,TGTGCCAGCAGTCTAGAAGTGAGCAATCAGCCCCAGCATTTT,CASSLEVSNQPQHF
few,TRBJ2-5,TRBD1,TRBV20-1,TGCAGTGCTGACAGGGGAAGTGGGGAGACCCAGTACTTC,CSADRGSGETQYF
few,TRBJ1-1,TRBD1,TRBV28,TGTGCCAGCAGTCCTGTAGGGGGCGGGGGAGAAGCTTTCTTT,CASSPVGGGGEAFF
once,TRBJ2-5,TRBD1,TRBV5-5,TGTGCCAGCAGCTTGAACCGGGACAGACCACAAGAGACCCAGTACTTC,CASSLNRDRPQETQYF
-,TRBJ2-7,TRBD1,TRBV4-1,TGCGCCAGCAGCCGGACAGGGGAGGGCCCCTACGAGCAGTACTTC,CASSRTGEGPYEQYF
-,TRBJ2-1,-,TRBV29-1,TGCAGCGTTGAAGACCGGGACTTCGGGTGGAATGAGCAGTTCTTC,CSVEDRDFGWNEQFF
-,TRBJ2-1,-,TRBV7-3,TGTGCCAGCAGCCGCCAATCCGAACAGGGGAGGGGGCCATACAATGAGCAGTTCTTC,CASSRQSEQGRGPYNEQFF
-,TRBJ2-1,TRBD2,TRBV18,TGTGCCAGCTCACCGCTACATAGCGGGAGAAACAATGAGCAGTTCTTC,CASSPLHSGRNNEQFF
few,TRBJ1-2,-,TRBV6-5,TGTGCCAGCAGTTACTCGATGATACCTCCGGGCTACACCTTC,CASSYSMIPPGYTF
-,TRBJ1-1,TRBD1,TRBV19,TGTGCCAGTAGTATTATGGGACAGACGAACACTGAAGCTTTCTTT,CASSIMGQTNTEAFF
many,TRBJ1-4,-,TRBV4-2,TGTGCCACCTCCGGAAGCCTAATTAATGAAAAACTGTTTTTT,CATSGSLINEKLFF
-,TRBJ1-2,-,TRBV28,TGTGCCAGCAGTTACGACAGCCTTGGCTATGGCTACACCTTC,CASSYDSLGYGYTF
many,TRBJ1-5,-,TRBV6-1,TGTGCCAGCATTAGGGGCCCTAATCAGCCCCAGCATTTT,CASIRGPNQPQHF
-,TRBJ1-2,-,TRBV7-6,TGTGCCAGCAGCCCCCCGCGAGCGCCAAATCCGGGAGGCTACACCTTC,CASSPPRAPNPGGYTF
-,TRBJ1-5,TRBD1,TRBV12-3/TRBV12-4,TGTGCCAGCAGTTTTGGTTCGGGACAGGGACATCAGCCCCAGCATTTT,CASSFGSGQGHQPQHF
-,TRBJ1-1,-,TRBV6-5,TGTGCCACCATCGCGGGGGGATGGTCTGAAGCTTTCTTT,CATIAGGWSEAFF
few,TRBJ1-1,-,TRBV10-3,TGTGCCATCAGTCGTGACAGGAACACTGAAGCTTTCTTT,CAISRDRNTEAFF
-,TRBJ2-1,TRBD2,TRBV7-9,TGTGCCAGCAGCTTCGCGGGACTAGCCTTCAATGAGCAGTTCTTC,CASSFAGLAFNEQFF
many,TRBJ2-3,-,TRBV7-8,TGTGCCAGCAGCTTAGGTTTAGGAGCGTGGGATACGCAGTATTTT,CASSLGLGAWDTQYF
-,TRBJ2-1,-,TRBV27,TGTGCCAGCAGTTATTCTAGGGCCTACAATGAGCAGTTCTTC,CASSYSRAYNEQFF
-,TRBJ1-2,TRBD1,TRBV6-6,TGTGCCAGCAGGCAGGGGGCTCATGGCTACACCTTC,CASRQGAHGYTF
-,TRBJ2-1,-,TRBV5-3,TGTGCCAGAAGCCGGGACTGCTCCTACAATGAGCAGTTCTTC,CARSRDCSYNEQFF